This passage covers 9 T cell receptor beta chains from one sample sequenced in a study of response to subunit inactivated influenza vaccine. TCRdb recomputed calls from the RT-PCR reads with MiXCR, one row per CDR3 protein. The profile shows 650,000 to 800,000 distinct CDR3 sequences, around a sixth of them singletons. The sample consisted of PBMCs from blood, taken around 5 days after vaccination. The receptor source for this set is a man aged 45-60 years who received an inactivated influenza vaccine.

The CDR3 loop is CSARADRDSYEQYF. CDR3 sequence (DNA): TGCAGTGCTAGAGCTGACAGGGACTCCTACGAGCAGTACTTC. The gene calls are TRBV20-1 and TRBJ2-7; 7 nucleotides align to TRBD1. The ends lost 1 base at V and 0 bases at J; junction bases unmatched: 3. The CDR3 runs to 14 residues. Germline CDR1 is DFQATT and CDR2 is SNEGSKA (reference sequence).

The V and J genes are TRBV6-1 and TRBJ2-3; 12 bases are shared with TRBD2. The V gene's germline CDR1 is MNHNS and CDR2 SASEGT. The CDR3 consists of 14 residues. V was clipped by 8 bases and J by 5 bases; unmatched bases: 5. Here the CDR3 reads CASASGRGLDTQYF. CDR3 in DNA: TGTGCCAGCGCTAGCGGGAGGGGGCTAGATACGCAGTATTTT.

The rearrangement links TRBV20-1 to TRBJ2-5, with TRBD1 identical over 8 bases. Germline V gene sequence: CDR1 DFQATT, CDR2 SNEGSKA (reference sequence). The CDR3 is made up of 16 amino acids. Losses at the gene ends were 1 base for V and 9 bases for J; bases not matched to a gene: 16. In nucleotides, the CDR3 is TGCAGTGCTAGAGCCGACAGGGGCGAGGTTATTAGGGCCCAGTACTTC. Translation: CSARADRGEVIRAQYF.

This clonotype showed up just once. A much more abundant neighbour one base away suggests this may be a read error. The CDR3 end shows no conserved phenylalanine or tryptophan, and so a read error is likely. J is TRBJ1-2 and V is TRBV7-2, with D perhaps TRBD1 (5 bases). V shed 5 bases and J shed 4 bases, with 14 bases lying between them. CDR1 and CDR2 (germline): SGHTA, FQGNSA. This CDR3 contains 14 residues. DNA for the CDR3: TGTGCCAGCAGCCCCGGGCGGGGGGGCTATGGCTACACCTTA. Protein sequence: CASSPGRGGYGYTL.

This clonotype was recorded many times. This rearrangement joins TRBV5-1 to TRBJ2-5; 10 bases line up with TRBD2. Germline assignment: CDR1 SGHRS and CDR2 YFSETQ. The trim removed 0 bases at V and 9 bases at J, leaving 11 bases unmatched. This CDR3 comprises 16 residues. The CDR3 sequence: CASSLGTSGPREAQYF. The CDR3 nucleotides read TGCGCCAGCAGCTTGGGGACTAGCGGACCAAGAGAAGCCCAGTACTTC.

This clonotype showed up just a few times. This sequence joins TRBV4-2 and TRBJ1-2; the D gene is possibly TRBD1 (5 bases). The CDR3 sequence is 17 residues long. Trimming removed 0 bases at V and 2 bases at J, with 16 bases between. CDR1 and CDR2 (germline): LGHNA, YNFKEQ. CDR3 DNA sequence: TGTGCCAGCAGCCAAGATCATCGAGGGGACCGAAACTATGGCTACACCTTC. As protein: CASSQDHRGDRNYGYTF.

V usage is TRBV11-2 and J usage is TRBJ2-1; D is possibly TRBD2 (5 bases). Trimming pared 3 bases from V and 0 bases from J, leaving 12 bases between. The CDR3 runs 16 residues. CDR1 is SGHAT and CDR2 is FQNNGV in the germline V gene. CDR3 loop: CASSFPRLSSYNEQFF. As DNA, the CDR3 is TGTGCCAGCAGCTTCCCAAGACTAAGCTCCTACAATGAGCAGTTCTTC.

This clonotype was counted a few times. The V and J genes are TRBV7-2 and TRBJ2-1, with TRBD2 matching over 9 bases. The V segment lost 1 base and the J segment 7 bases; nucleotides outside the gene matches: 11. Germline V gene data show CDR1 as SGHTA and CDR2 as FQGNSA. The CDR3 spans 17 residues. CDR3 protein: CASSLVAGGPRRNEQFF. In nucleotides, the CDR3 is TGTGCCAGCAGCTTAGTTGCGGGAGGGCCGAGGCGGAATGAGCAGTTCTTC.

The chain is built from TRBV7-9 and TRBJ2-5, with D uncertain. Per germline, CDR1 SEHNR and CDR2 FQNEAQ (reference sequence). The CDR3 spans 14 residues. V gave up 5 bases and J gave up 2 bases, with 12 bases separating them. CDR3 amino acids: CASSPLGMQETQYF. CDR3 DNA: TGTGCCAGCAGCCCCTTAGGGATGCAAGAGACCCAGTACTTC.